These T cell receptor beta chains were read from a single sample in a study of spatial heterogeneity in lung cancer. MiXCR was run by TCRdb on the 5' RACE reads, yielding one entry per CDR3 protein. The table includes approximately 100,000 distinct CDR3 sequences, around 19% detected once. Sequenced here: PBMCs, sampled at follow-up. These receptors were collected from a male donor with early-stage non-small cell lung cancer. The CDR3 runs from the conserved cysteine through the conserved F or W. D genes are given only for firm matches.

. | TRBV11-1 | CASSWGIQETQYF
TRBD1 | TRBV19 | CASTANGQGAGQPQHF
TRBD2 | TRBV7-2 | CASSPQPPRLARDTQYF
. | TRBV24-1 | CATSDPRTDHYNEQFF
TRBD1 | TRBV30 | CAWGGTGLTEAFF
. | TRBV6-2/TRBV6-3 | CASRSGVRNTDTQYF
. | TRBV5-1 | CASSLGGSQETQYF
. | TRBV7-6 | CASSFSSPSTDTQYF
. | TRBV6-6 | CASSWTDQETQYF
TRBD1 | TRBV4-1 | CASSQQGGREKLFF
. | TRBV28 | CASRLGVGARTEAFF
. | TRBV2 | CASSGERNTGELFF
. | TRBV29-1 | CSVDGLNTGELFF
. | TRBV19 | CASSTARLHEQFF
. | TRBV7-2 | CANSLNRVSTF
. | TRBV6-2/TRBV6-3 | CASTDRSVKPQHF
. | TRBV20-1 | CSALRGLNSPLHF
. | TRBV18 | CASSLEFYEQYF
. | TRBV3-1 | CASSQDLGSGGEKLFF
. | TRBV29-1 | CSVEGRGADYGYTF
. | TRBV2 | CASSDVAVFGGELFF
. | TRBV25-1 | CASRNTLSNEQYF
TRBD1 | TRBV29-1 | CSAQGQGNTEAFF
. | TRBV24-1 | CATSEGGFTGELFF
. | TRBV6-5 | CASSAMGPLGESQYF
. | TRBV10-2 | CASGIQGSYNEQFF
. | TRBV6-1 | CASSEAFPGYEQYF
TRBD2 | TRBV6-1 | CASSGTGPSGYNEQFF
. | TRBV20-1 | CSAAPVGAQGGYTF
. | TRBV5-1 | CASSVEGSAGLTDTQYF
. | TRBV6-5 | CASSFVGETQYF
. | TRBV4-3 | CASSQDLTAGQPQHF
. | TRBV2 | CASSAFVETQYF
TRBD2 | TRBV7-2 | CATNQRGTNTGELFF
. | TRBV13 | CASSEAPGSYEQYF
. | TRBV2 | CASSGGQNSYEQYF
TRBD2 | TRBV20-1 | CSARGGGSGNEQFF
. | TRBV28 | CASRPLGDQETQYF
. | TRBV20-1 | CSAKSWEVQETQYF
TRBD1 | TRBV20-1 | CSADDRAETQYF
. | TRBV29-1 | CSVEGAVAPDTQYF
. | TRBV7-8 | CASSLYQADTQYF
. | TRBV27 | CASSLSQTGLYGYTF
. | TRBV10-3 | CAISESSFGGSSSAQHF
. | TRBV20-1 | CSARDGGRREAFF
. | TRBV3-1 | CASSLGGGPDQYF
. | TRBV20-1 | CSAGEVYEQYF
. | TRBV18 | CASSPSGGGSYGYTF
. | TRBV20-1 | CSARDWDSESSYNEQFF
. | TRBV15 | CATSRQGTSYEQYF
TRBD1 | TRBV7-2 | CASSFRGRQSYEQYF
. | TRBV19 | CASSWTPGTDTQYF
TRBD2 | TRBV5-1 | CASSVAGGTGELFF
TRBD2 | TRBV19 | CASSIGAGGKETQYF